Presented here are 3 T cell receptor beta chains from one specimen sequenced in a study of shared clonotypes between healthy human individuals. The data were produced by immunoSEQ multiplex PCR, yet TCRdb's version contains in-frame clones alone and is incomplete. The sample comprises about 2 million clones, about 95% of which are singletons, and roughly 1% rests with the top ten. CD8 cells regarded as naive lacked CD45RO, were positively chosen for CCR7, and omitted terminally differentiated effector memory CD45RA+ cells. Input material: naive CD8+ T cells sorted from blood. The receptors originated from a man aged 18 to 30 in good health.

The CDR3 nucleotides are TGCAGCGTTGACGTCGGGACAGGGGGCCCCTACGAGCAGTACTTC. Amino acids: CSVDVGTGGPYEQYF. The rearrangement links TRBV29-1 to TRBJ2-7; 12 bases align to TRBD1. After removal of 3 bases from V and 2 bases from J, the junction contained 5 bases not matched to a gene. Germline V gives CDR1 SQVTM, CDR2 ANQGSEA. The CDR3 contains 15 residues.

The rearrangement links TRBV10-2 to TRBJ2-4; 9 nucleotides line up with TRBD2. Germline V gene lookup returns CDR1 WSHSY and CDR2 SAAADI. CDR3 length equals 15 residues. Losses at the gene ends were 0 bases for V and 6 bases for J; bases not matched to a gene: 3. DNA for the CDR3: TGCGCCAGCAGTGAGTCGGAACTAGCGGGAAACATTCAGTACTTC. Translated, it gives CASSESELAGNIQYF.

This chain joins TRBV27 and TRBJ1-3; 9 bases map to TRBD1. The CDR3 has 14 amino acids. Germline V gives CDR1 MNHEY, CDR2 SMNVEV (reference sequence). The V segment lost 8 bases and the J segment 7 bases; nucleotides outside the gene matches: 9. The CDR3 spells CASRPGQGGNTIYF. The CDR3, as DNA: TGTGCCAGCCGACCGGGACAGGGAGGGAACACCATATATTTT.